The source of this T cell receptor (beta chain) is a study of cytomegalovirus exposure and HLA in healthy donors. Study overall: Previous work identified 95 million to 120 million unique TCR beta sequences from around 200 million T cells. Study conclusions and caveats: Investigators reported 150 to 200 TCR beta chains as tied to cytomegalovirus.

Comment on this clone: Its antigen remains unknown.

The PCR employed 60 Vbeta primers together with 13 Jbeta primers. Sequencing used immunoSEQ multiplex PCR; TCRdb keeps in-frame clones, though not all of them. The table has about 160,000 clones, around four fifths seen once. Sequencing input: PBMCs. This clonotype originated in a woman aged 50 to 60 in good health and CMV-seronegative.

The CDR3 loop reads CASSVILTGGYTF. CDR3 in DNA: TGTGCCAGCAGCGTAATCCTAACGGGTGGCTACACCTTC. This rearrangement joins TRBV9 to TRBJ1-2; D unresolved. This CDR3 region has 13 residues. CDR1 is SGDLS, CDR2 YYNGEE, per germline. The V and J ends lost 1 base and 7 bases respectively, with 11 bases between them.